One and the same sample provided the 2 T cell receptor beta chains below, sequenced in a study of blood T cell repertoires in COVID-19. Produced via immunoSEQ multiplex PCR; TCRdb's table is partial and in-frame only. Among about 270,000 clones listed, 83% were seen once. Sequencing input: peripheral blood. Every receptor here comes from a woman in her forties or fifties who had recovered from COVID-19.

The V and J genes are TRBV30 and TRBJ2-7; 8 bases agree with TRBD2. Germline assignment: CDR1 GTSNPN and CDR2 SVGIG (reference sequence). The CDR3 extends over 13 amino acids. J lost 3 bases, V lost 2 bases, and 3 bases had no gene match. CDR3 sequence reads: CAWSRGGGYEQYF. The CDR3, as DNA: TGTGCCTGGAGTCGGGGGGGCGGCTACGAGCAGTACTTC.

V gene TRBV6-4 combines with J gene TRBJ1-6; 10 bases are a match to TRBD1. CDR1 is MRHNA, CDR2 SNTAGT, per germline. The CDR3 is 15 residues long. J gave up 10 bases and V 0 bases, and 3 bases lay outside the gene matches. CDR3 loop: CASSDSTGGRSPLHF. The CDR3 DNA follows: TGTGCCAGCAGTGACTCGACAGGGGGCCGCTCACCCCTCCACTTT.